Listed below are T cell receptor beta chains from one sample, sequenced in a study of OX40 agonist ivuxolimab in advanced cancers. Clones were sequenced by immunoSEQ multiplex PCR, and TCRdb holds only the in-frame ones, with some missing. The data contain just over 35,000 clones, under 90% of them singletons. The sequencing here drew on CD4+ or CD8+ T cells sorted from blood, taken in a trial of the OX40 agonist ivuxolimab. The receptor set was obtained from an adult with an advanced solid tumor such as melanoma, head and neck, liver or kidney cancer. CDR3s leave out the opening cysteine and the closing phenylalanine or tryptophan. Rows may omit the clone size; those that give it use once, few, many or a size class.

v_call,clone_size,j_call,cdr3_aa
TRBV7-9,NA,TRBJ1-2,ASSGGQAPWMGYT
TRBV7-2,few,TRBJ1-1,ASSFPGILNTEAF
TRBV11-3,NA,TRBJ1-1,ASSLFRGSEAF
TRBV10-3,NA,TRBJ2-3,AISDLAADTDTQY
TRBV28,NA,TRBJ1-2,ASSLTGGDDYT
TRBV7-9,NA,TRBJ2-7,ASSLGGGEQY
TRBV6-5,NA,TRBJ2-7,ASSYSGTIEQY
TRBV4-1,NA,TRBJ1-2,ASSQTTGGGYT
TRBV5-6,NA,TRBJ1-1,ASSLGGLNTEAF
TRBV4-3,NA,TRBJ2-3,ASSQESGTDTQY
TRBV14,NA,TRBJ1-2,ASSQDKTGFSGYT
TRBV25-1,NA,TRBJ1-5,ASSEGGPTPQPQH
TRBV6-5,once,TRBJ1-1,ASRAGTANTEAF
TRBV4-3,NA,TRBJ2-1,ASSKSSVFEQF
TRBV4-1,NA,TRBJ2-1,ASSLAPGTSNEQF
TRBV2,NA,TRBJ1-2,ASTLTGDWGYGYT
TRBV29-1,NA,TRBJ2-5,SVPGLGSAETQY
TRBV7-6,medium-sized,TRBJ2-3,ASSLIIAASTDTQY
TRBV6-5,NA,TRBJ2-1,AISQDNEQF
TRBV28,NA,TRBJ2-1,ASYTTWGRHNEQF
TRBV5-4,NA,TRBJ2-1,ASLTSGGVPDEQF
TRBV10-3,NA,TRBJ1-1,AISDLDNTEAF
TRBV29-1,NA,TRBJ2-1,SVAGPTGVRVNEQF
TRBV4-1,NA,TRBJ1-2,ASSQAGGLNYGYT
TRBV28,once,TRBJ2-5,ASSPVDRWQGGETQY